The 10 T cell receptor beta chains below come from one sample, sequenced in a study of T cell responses to AZD1222 COVID-19 vaccine. TCRdb keeps only in-frame clones here, not all; method: immunoSEQ multiplex PCR. Counted here are 150,000 to 200,000 clones, 85% to 95% occurring once; the ten biggest clones make up approximately 0.97%. The starting material was peripheral blood, obtained on day 0 of AZD1222 vaccination. The receptors were sampled from an adult in good health.

The V call is TRBV19, the J call TRBJ1-6; weak D call: TRBD1 (6 bases). The CDR3 is made up of 15 amino acids. The germline CDR1 and CDR2 sequences are LNHDA and SQIVND (reference sequence). The V end lost 3 bases, the J end lost 7 bases, and 13 bases lay between the germline ends. The CDR3 DNA follows: TGTGCCAGTAGTATTCGGTCAGGGGAAAATTCACCCCTCCACTTT. It encodes CASSIRSGENSPLHF.

Details on this clone: Other DNA sequences in the sample encode the same CDR3. The chain joins TRBV18 to TRBJ2-7, with D unresolved. Germline values: CDR1 KGHSH, CDR2 LQKENI. CDR3 length: 12 amino acids. With 3 bases removed from V and 4 bases from J, the gap between germline ends came to 7 bases. The CDR3 spells CASSPMGYEQYF. CDR3 in DNA: TGTGCCAGCTCACCTATGGGGTACGAGCAGTACTTC.

The chain uses TRBV5-1 and TRBJ1-1; D remains unclear. This CDR3 has 14 residues. Trimming removed 7 bases from V and 1 base from J, with 14 bases in between. Germline-derived CDR1 and CDR2 are SGHRS and YFSETQ. In DNA form, the CDR3 reads TGCGCCAGCGAACCGGGTTTTGCGAACACTGAAGCTTTCTTT. Translated: CASEPGFANTEAFF.

The rearrangement uses TRBV11-2 and TRBJ2-7, with a weak D call TRBD1 (6 bases). The CDR3 runs 16 residues. Germline CDR1 SGHAT, CDR2 FQNNGV. The V end was cut by 0 bases, the J end by 3 bases, with 15 bases between. CDR3 DNA: TGTGCCAGCAGCTTAGATCAGGCAGGGGCGGGCTACGAGCAGTACTTC. This gives the protein CASSLDQAGAGYEQYF.

The rearrangement joins TRBV7-2 to TRBJ2-5; no firm D call. Deletions cut 3 bases from V and 3 bases from J, with 11 bases between. Germline assignment: CDR1 SGHTA and CDR2 FQGNSA. The CDR3 sequence is 14 residues long. This CDR3 reads CASSFAGLEETQYF. The CDR3 DNA is TGTGCCAGCAGCTTTGCAGGCCTAGAAGAGACCCAGTACTTC.

The CDR3 loop reads CASRYRAGETEAFF. The CDR3 DNA sequence: TGTGCCAGCAGATACAGGGCGGGGGAGACTGAAGCTTTCTTT. The chain is built from TRBV5-8 and TRBJ1-1; tentatively, D is TRBD1 (6 bases). CDR1 is SGHTS, CDR2 YDEGEE, per germline. The CDR3 totals 14 residues. Trimming pared 5 bases from V and 5 bases from J, leaving 16 bases between.

The chain recombines TRBV6-1 with TRBJ1-5; D perhaps matches TRBD1 (5 bases). The CDR3 is 17 residues long. Germline CDR1 MNHNS, CDR2 SASEGT. Trimming shortened V by 1 base and J by 0 bases, and 13 bases separated the two germline ends. CDR3 coding DNA: TGTGCCAGCAGTGAAGACCTGGGGAGGGGTAGCAATCAGCCCCAGCATTTT. Residues: CASSEDLGRGSNQPQHF.

The rearrangement links TRBV5-4 to TRBJ1-1; D gene unclear. Between the trimmed V and J ends, which lost 4 bases and 8 bases, there was a span of 12 bases. This CDR3 contains 12 residues. Germline CDR1 reads SGHNT; CDR2 reads YYREEE (reference sequence). The CDR3 loop reads CASSESVDEAFF. DNA for the CDR3: TGTGCCAGCAGCGAGTCAGTGGACGAAGCTTTCTTT.

The chain uses TRBV6-1 and TRBJ1-2, with 7 nucleotides matching TRBD1. The CDR3 is 15 amino acids. Losses at the gene ends were 1 base for V and 2 bases for J; bases not matched to a gene: 4. Germline V CDR1 and CDR2: MNHNS, SASEGT. The CDR3 nucleotides are TGTGCCAGCAGTGAAGAGACAGGGTTGAACTATGGCTACACCTTC. As protein: CASSEETGLNYGYTF.

The chain links TRBV28 to TRBJ2-4, with a possible D match to TRBD2 (7 bases). CDR1 MDHEN and CDR2 SYDVKM come from the germline V gene. The CDR3 runs to 16 residues. Trimming stripped 5 bases from V and 1 base from J, with 15 bases between. This chain's CDR3 is CASSPPKGGAKNIQYF. In DNA form, the CDR3 reads TGTGCCAGCAGTCCGCCGAAGGGGGGGGCCAAAAACATTCAGTACTTC.